This passage covers 16 T cell receptor beta chains from one sample sequenced in a study of shared clonotypes between healthy human individuals. Clones were read by immunoSEQ multiplex PCR, and TCRdb kept only the in-frame ones, dropping some. The sample records roughly 1,100,000 clones, about 80% being singletons. Sequenced sample: memory CD4+ T cells sorted from blood. Subset of the sample: CD45RA-negative fraction. The receptor set was obtained from a man aged 18 to 29 in good health.

This clone was counted only a few times. V usage is TRBV29-1 and J usage is TRBJ1-1, with 8 bases identical to TRBD1. The germline V gene has CDR1 SQVTM and CDR2 ANQGSEA. Unmatched junction bases numbered 3, after V lost 2 bases and J lost 4 bases. CDR3 length: 13 amino acids. The CDR3 bases are TGCAGCGTTGAATTTGACAGGGGCACTGAAGCTTTCTTT. The encoded protein is CSVEFDRGTEAFF.

J is TRBJ2-5 and V is TRBV11-2, with TRBD1 identical over 9 bases. With V trimmed by 8 bases and J by 0 bases, 16 bases remained unmatched. This CDR3 is built from 18 residues. CDR1 SGHAT and CDR2 FQNNGV come from the germline V gene. DNA of the CDR3: TGTGCCAGCCGTAGAGGCCGAGGGACAGGGAAAAACCAAGAGACCCAGTACTTC. This codes for CASRRGRGTGKNQETQYF.

The chain recombines TRBV2 with TRBJ2-2; tentative D call: TRBD2 (6 bases). V was trimmed by 4 bases and J by 4 bases, leaving 13 bases between them. Germline V lookup: CDR1 SNHLY, CDR2 FYNNEI. There are 15 residues in the CDR3. This chain's CDR3 is CASSAGEIPTGELFF. CDR3 nucleotide sequence: TGTGCCAGCAGTGCGGGGGAAATTCCCACCGGGGAGCTGTTTTTT.

This rearrangement joins TRBV11-3 to TRBJ2-1, with D maybe TRBD2 (6 bases). The germline V and J ends were trimmed by 5 bases and 4 bases, with 18 bases remaining between them. CDR3 length: 16 residues. The germline V gene has CDR1 SGHNT and CDR2 YENEEA. The CDR3, as DNA: TGTGCCAGCAGCCTAGCTGGGGGGAGTTCGTACAATGAGCAGTTCTTC. Its translation: CASSLAGGSSYNEQFF.

This clone was counted once. The chain links TRBV5-1 to TRBJ2-5; 9 positions match TRBD1. This CDR3 is 14 amino acids long. V lost 3 bases to trimming and J lost 5 bases; unmatched junction nucleotides: 5. Germline CDR1 is SGHRS and CDR2 is YFSETQ. DNA for the CDR3: TGCGCCAGCAGCTCCGGACAGGGGACGGAGACCCAGTACTTC. Its translation: CASSSGQGTETQYF.

V usage is TRBV11-1 and J usage is TRBJ2-7; TRBD1 agrees at 8 bases. The CDR3 has 14 residues. CDR1 and CDR2 from the germline V gene are SGHAT and FQDESV (reference sequence). J was trimmed by 5 bases and V by 0 bases; bases with no gene match: 3. The CDR3 nucleotides are TGTGCCAGCAGCTTAGCAGGACAGGGAAACGAGCAGTACTTC. It yields the protein CASSLAGQGNEQYF.

The CDR3 coding sequence is TGCGCCAGCTCGTCTAGCGGGAAAAGCACAGATACGCAGTATTTT. As protein: CASSSSGKSTDTQYF. The V and J genes are TRBV5-1 and TRBJ2-3, with 9 positions matching TRBD2. After removal of 7 bases from V and 0 bases from J, the junction contained 6 bases not matched to a gene. Germline CDR1 is SGHRS and CDR2 is YFSETQ. The CDR3 has 15 residues.

About this clone itself: Other nucleotide sequences from this sample produce the same CDR3. The chain links TRBV5-1 to TRBJ2-2; tentative D call: TRBD1 (6 bases). Trimming stripped 5 bases from V and 0 bases from J, with 11 bases between. From germline, CDR1 is SGHRS and CDR2 YFSETQ. The CDR3 length is 15 residues. Written as DNA, the CDR3 is TGCGCCAGCAGACCTGACAGGTCGAACACCGGGGAGCTGTTTTTT. Residues: CASRPDRSNTGELFF. Looking up the rest from reference TRBV5-1 and TRBJ2-2 gives the full variable domain: KAGVTQTPRYLIKTRGQQVTLSCSPISGHRSVSWYQQTPGQGLQFLFEYFSETQRNKGNFPGRFSGRQFSNSRSEMNVSTLELGDSALYLCASRPDRSNTGELFFGEGSRLTVL.

CDR3 residues: CASTSPRAETEAFF. The CDR3 DNA follows: TGCGCCAGCACAAGCCCCAGGGCTGAAACTGAAGCTTTCTTT. The chain combines TRBV5-1 with TRBJ1-1; weak D call: TRBD1 (5 bases). CDR1 and CDR2 (germline): SGHRS, YFSETQ. CDR3 length equals 14 residues. V lost 6 bases to trimming and J lost 5 bases, with 17 bases between them.

The chain combines TRBV9 with TRBJ2-7, with a possible D match to TRBD1 (6 bases). Per the germline V gene, CDR1 is SGDLS and CDR2 is YYNGEE. V was pared by 0 bases and J by 7 bases, with 11 bases between. This CDR3 spans 13 amino acids. CDR3 sequence reads: CASSVDPGTEQYF. The CDR3 DNA sequence: TGTGCCAGCAGCGTAGACCCCGGGACAGAGCAGTACTTC. The full variable domain, with the rest looked up from reference TRBV9 and TRBJ2-7, is DSGVTQTPKHLITATGQRVTLRCSPRSGDLSVYWYQQSLDQGLQFLIQYYNGEERAKGNILERFSAQQFPDLHSELNLSSLELGDSALYFCASSVDPGTEQYFGPGTRLTVT.

As for this clone: A clone one base away is much larger, so this may be a read error. The chain carries TRBV7-2 and TRBJ2-7, with D possibly called TRBD1 or TRBD2 (6 bases each). In germline, CDR1 is SGHTA, CDR2 FQGNSA. The CDR3 runs 13 residues. Trimming pared 0 bases from V and 5 bases from J, leaving 8 bases between. CDR3 nucleotides: TGTGCCAGCAGCTTAGCGGGGGGCGACGAGCAGTACTTC. Translating it yields CASSLAGGDEQYF.

The chain employs TRBV7-2 and TRBJ2-6; 12 nucleotides match TRBD2. The CDR3 consists of 15 residues. Looked up from germline, CDR1 is SGHTA and CDR2 is FQGNSA. Trimming cost V 5 bases and J 13 bases; bases outside gene matches: 9. CDR3 sequence (DNA): TGTGCCAGCAGCCCAAGACTAGCGGGAGTTCAGGTCCTGACTTTC. It codes for CASSPRLAGVQVLTF.

The V and J genes are TRBV18 and TRBJ1-4; TRBD1 is a possible D gene (5 bases). Germline CDR1 and CDR2: KGHSH and LQKENI. The CDR3 sequence is 15 residues long. Trimming removed 3 bases at V and 7 bases at J, with 15 bases between. This CDR3 is CASSPSRDGVEKLFF. CDR3 DNA sequence: TGTGCCAGCTCACCTTCGCGGGACGGCGTTGAAAAACTGTTTTTT.

The chain couples TRBV6-1 to TRBJ1-5, with unresolved D. The CDR3 loop spans 14 amino acids. V shed 6 bases and J shed 0 bases, with 9 bases lying between them. Germline CDR1 MNHNS, CDR2 SASEGT. Written as DNA, the CDR3 is TGTGCCAGCAGCGTCACTAATAGCAATCAGCCCCAGCATTTT. The encoded protein is CASSVTNSNQPQHF.

V gene TRBV5-1 combines with J gene TRBJ2-1; D is uncertain. The CDR3 runs to 12 residues. Trimming took off 2 bases at V and 9 bases at J, with 9 bases between the two ends. Germline V gene sequence: CDR1 SGHRS, CDR2 YFSETQ. This CDR3 reads CASSFTAGEQFF. The CDR3 DNA reads TGCGCCAGCAGCTTTACGGCAGGTGAGCAGTTCTTC.

The chain combines TRBV6-4 with TRBJ2-1; TRBD2 aligns across 8 bases. CDR1 MRHNA and CDR2 SNTAGT come from the germline V gene. The ends lost 2 bases at V and 7 bases at J; junction bases unmatched: 13. The CDR3 spans 17 residues. The CDR3 sequence: CASSDELSSGRGNEQFF. The DNA for the CDR3 is TGTGCCAGCAGTGACGAACTCTCGAGCGGGAGAGGAAATGAGCAGTTCTTC.